The TCR beta chain described here comes from a study of T cell repertoires in aging, cancer and after chemotherapy. This CDR3 region has 16 residues. Germline-derived CDR1 and CDR2 are SGHAT and FQDESV (reference sequence). The ends lost 3 bases at V and 5 bases at J; junction bases unmatched: 12. TCR beta rearrangements were amplified from peripheral blood genomic DNA. TRB rearrangements spanning V, D and J were amplified using mixed TRB-A/B primers. TCRdb re-called the multiplex PCR reads with MiXCR, one entry per CDR3 protein. Here the sample spans around 4,600 distinct CDR3 sequences, 21% being singletons.

The chain is built from TRBV11-1 and TRBJ2-5; 7 bases line up with TRBD2. Sequencing was done on a sample of blood. The TCR sequence derives from a human donor with a blood cancer. The chain's CDR3 is CASSLTSSGRRETQYF. The CDR3 DNA reads as TGTGCCAGCAGCTTGACTAGCTCCGGACGGCGGGAGACCCAGTACTTC.